The rows below give T cell receptor beta chains drawn from one sample of a study of T cell responses to AZD1222 COVID-19 vaccine. Some clones are missing from TCRdb's copy, which holds only in-frame ones; the method was immunoSEQ multiplex PCR. The sample holds about 27,000 clones, roughly 90% seen once. The sequencing used peripheral blood, collected 28 days after the second AZD1222 dose. The receptors shown here come from an adult who received the AZD1222 COVID-19 vaccine. Each CDR3 is given with its conserved first and last residue. Each record gives: V gene, D gene, J gene, clone size, CDR3 protein, CDR3 DNA. The D gene is left open where the match is weak. Part of the rows lack a size; the others show once, few, many or a class for expanded clones.

>TRBV7-9|.|TRBJ2-4|few
CASSQIGKNIQYF
TGTGCCAGCAGCCAGATTGGCAAAAACATTCAGTACTTC
>TRBV7-9|TRBD1|TRBJ1-6|.
CASSSPTGVESPLHF
TGTGCCAGCAGCTCCCCGACAGGGGTGGAATCACCCCTCCACTTT
>TRBV5-1|.|TRBJ2-2|.
CASRSSGGLSGELFF
TGCGCCAGCAGATCGTCTGGGGGTCTCTCCGGGGAGCTGTTTTTT
>TRBV28|TRBD2|TRBJ2-7|.
CASGLAGFYEQYF
TGTGCCAGCGGGCTAGCGGGATTCTACGAGCAGTACTTC
>TRBV5-5|.|TRBJ1-1|.
CASRSGGWNGGWNTEAFF
TGTGCCAGCAGGTCCGGAGGCTGGAATGGGGGTTGGAACACTGAAGCTTTCTTT
>TRBV7-9|.|TRBJ2-3|.
CASSLAGADTQYF
TGTGCCAGCAGCTTAGCCGGGGCAGATACGCAGTATTTT
>TRBV18|.|TRBJ1-5|.
CASSKPDQPQHF
TGTGCCAGCTCAAAGCCGGATCAGCCCCAGCATTTT
>TRBV27|.|TRBJ1-5|.
CASSSQGQPQHF
TGTGCCAGCAGTTCGCAGGGTCAGCCCCAGCATTTT
>TRBV28|.|TRBJ1-5|once
CASRATLYQPQHF
TGTGCCAGCAGGGCCACCTTGTATCAGCCCCAGCATTTT
>TRBV27|.|TRBJ2-5|.
CASSWGQGGKTQYF
TGTGCCAGCAGTTGGGGGCAGGGGGGGAAGACCCAGTACTTC
>TRBV18|TRBD1|TRBJ1-1|.
CASSPRQGEAFF
TGTGCCAGCTCACCAAGACAGGGGGAAGCTTTCTTT
>TRBV14|TRBD1|TRBJ2-7|.
CASSHGIGDRGYEQYF
TGTGCCAGCAGCCATGGGATCGGGGACAGGGGTTACGAGCAGTACTTC
>TRBV7-2|.|TRBJ2-5|.
CASSFRAYQETQYF
TGTGCCAGCAGCTTCCGAGCATACCAAGAGACCCAGTACTTC
>TRBV28|TRBD2|TRBJ2-1|.
CASGTSLTERFF
TGTGCCAGCGGGACTAGTCTCACCGAACGGTTCTTC
>TRBV19|.|TRBJ2-5|.
CASSTGETQYF
TGTGCCAGTAGTACGGGGGAGACCCAGTACTTC
>TRBV11-2|.|TRBJ2-7|.
CASSPKGAQGLHEQYF
TGTGCCAGCAGCCCAAAGGGTGCACAGGGTTTGCACGAGCAGTACTTC
>TRBV2|TRBD1|TRBJ1-5|.
CASSSQGDSNQPQHF
TGTGCCAGCAGTTCCCAGGGGGATAGCAATCAGCCCCAGCATTTT
>TRBV7-2|.|TRBJ1-2|.
CASRSYTGSSPYGYTF
TGTGCCAGCCGCTCTTATACGGGGTCTTCACCCTATGGCTACACCTTC
>TRBV4-3|.|TRBJ1-4|.
CASSQDHGAGTNEKLFF
TGCGCCAGCAGCCAAGATCACGGCGCGGGTACTAATGAAAAACTGTTTTTT
>TRBV10-3|.|TRBJ2-6|.
CASGQRNGANVLTF
TGTGCCTCGGGACAACGGAACGGGGCCAACGTCCTGACTTTC
>TRBV6-1|.|TRBJ2-5|.
CASSEFGHTQETQYF
TGTGCCAGCAGTGAATTTGGACACACTCAAGAGACCCAGTACTTC
>TRBV7-2|.|TRBJ2-4|.
CASSEGQGQSSFQYF
TGTGCCAGCAGCGAAGGACAAGGACAGTCCTCCTTTCAGTACTTC
>TRBV12-3/TRBV12-4|.|TRBJ2-7|.
CASSLGGPYEQYF
TGTGCCAGCAGTTTGGGGGGGCCCTACGAGCAGTACTTC
>TRBV4-1|TRBD2|TRBJ2-1|.
CASSHLQREGREQFF
TGCGCCAGCAGCCACCTCCAGCGGGAGGGCCGAGAGCAGTTCTTC
>TRBV9|.|TRBJ2-2|.
CASSVFWNTGELFF
TGTGCCAGCAGCGTTTTTTGGAACACCGGGGAGCTGTTTTTT
>TRBV27|.|TRBJ1-2|.
CASSFERRPYGYTF
TGTGCCAGCAGTTTCGAGCGCAGACCCTATGGCTACACCTTC
>TRBV4-3|TRBD2|TRBJ2-6|few
CASSGTTSSGANVLTF
TGCGCCAGCAGCGGGACTACATCCTCTGGGGCCAACGTCCTGACTTTC
>TRBV9|.|TRBJ2-3|.
CASSVVPQGSDTQYF
TGTGCCAGCAGCGTGGTCCCCCAGGGATCTGATACGCAGTATTTT
>TRBV11-3|.|TRBJ2-1|.
CASSSPGHEQFF
TGTGCCAGCAGCTCCCCAGGGCATGAGCAGTTCTTC
>TRBV19|.|TRBJ2-4|.
CASSMWAGLVKNIQYF
TGTGCCAGTAGTATGTGGGCAGGGCTAGTCAAAAACATTCAGTACTTC
>TRBV15|TRBD2|TRBJ2-2|.
CATREDSGRVTGELFF
TGTGCCACCAGGGAAGATAGCGGGAGGGTGACCGGGGAGCTGTTTTTT
>TRBV20-1|.|TRBJ1-3|.
CSASIGNTIYF
TGCAGTGCTAGTATTGGTAACACCATATATTTT
>TRBV11-2|.|TRBJ1-5|.
CASSLGQGNFNQPQHF
TGTGCCAGCAGCTTAGGGCAGGGGAACTTCAATCAGCCCCAGCATTTT
>TRBV28|.|TRBJ2-2|.
CASSPRGETGELFF
TGTGCCAGCAGTCCCCGGGGCGAAACCGGGGAGCTGTTTTTT
>TRBV7-2|.|TRBJ1-5|.
CASSLQGAGSNQPQHF
TGTGCCAGCAGCTTGCAGGGAGCGGGGAGCAATCAGCCCCAGCATTTT
>TRBV9|.|TRBJ2-5|.
CASGEEPETQYF
TGTGCCAGCGGGGAGGAGCCAGAGACCCAGTACTTC
>TRBV4-1|.|TRBJ1-6|.
CASSQAGNYNSPLHF
TGCGCCAGCAGCCAAGCAGGGAACTATAATTCACCCCTCCACTTT
>TRBV7-2|TRBD2|TRBJ2-2|.
CASSPTLGLARTGELFF
TGTGCCAGCAGCCCCACCTTGGGACTAGCGAGGACCGGGGAGCTGTTTTTT
>TRBV6-2/TRBV6-3|.|TRBJ2-7|.
CASSRGAYEQYF
TGTGCCAGCAGTAGAGGTGCCTACGAGCAGTACTTC
>TRBV12-3/TRBV12-4|TRBD1|TRBJ2-7|.
CASSRTGSYEQYF
TGTGCCAGCAGTAGGACAGGCTCCTACGAGCAGTACTTC
>TRBV18|.|TRBJ2-1|.
CASSPGPSYNEQFF
TGTGCCAGCTCACCAGGGCCCTCCTACAATGAGCAGTTCTTC
>TRBV6-5|TRBD1|TRBJ1-1|.
CASRGTDRENTEAFF
TGTGCCAGCAGAGGGACAGATAGGGAGAACACTGAAGCTTTCTTT
>TRBV6-5|.|TRBJ1-6|.
CASSYGNTARNSPLHF
TGTGCCAGCAGTTACGGTAACACAGCCAGGAATTCACCCCTCCACTTT
>TRBV18|.|TRBJ2-1|.
CASSPDYYEQFF
TGTGCCAGCTCTCCTGACTATTATGAGCAGTTCTTC
>TRBV28|.|TRBJ2-3|.
CASSIPGQDTDTQYF
TGTGCCAGCAGTATACCGGGACAAGACACAGATACGCAGTATTTT
>TRBV29-1|.|TRBJ1-1|.
CSVEDPLVWKLHTEAFF
TGCAGCGTTGAAGATCCCCTAGTCTGGAAACTCCACACTGAAGCTTTCTTT
>TRBV7-3|.|TRBJ2-2|few
CASSLKVAGELFF
TGTGCCAGCAGCTTAAAGGTGGCCGGGGAGCTGTTTTTT
>TRBV15|TRBD2|TRBJ2-5|.
CATSRGVSGSRETQYF
TGTGCCACCAGCAGGGGAGTTAGCGGGAGTCGCGAGACCCAGTACTTC